The 10 T cell receptor beta chains below all came from one sample that was sequenced in a study of T cells in Graves' hyperthyroidism and ophthalmopathy. The CDR3 regions of TCR beta were amplified from RNA transcripts. Primed by the HTBI set, a first-round RT-PCR was run on the TCR CDR3. Each CDR3 protein gets one entry after TCRdb re-called the multiplex PCR reads with MiXCR. This table has hundreds of thousands of distinct CDR3 sequences, 35% appearing once. Sequencing was done on a sample of blood. The origin of the receptors is a woman aged 40 to 55 with Graves' hyperthyroidism.

This clonotype showed up many times. V usage is TRBV2 and J usage is TRBJ1-1; no clear D gene. The CDR3 consists of 13 residues. Germline CDR1 is SNHLY and CDR2 is FYNNEI. Trimming stripped 6 bases from V and 1 base from J, with 9 bases between. The CDR3 reads CASSRESNTEAFF. The CDR3 nucleotides are TGTGCCAGCAGCCGGGAATCGAACACTGAAGCTTTCTTT.

Comment on this clonotype: A read error may be the cause here, since a much bigger clone is one base away. The gene calls are TRBV7-8 and TRBJ2-2, with 8 bases aligning to TRBD1. The CDR3 totals 15 residues. Germline assignment: CDR1 SGHVS and CDR2 FQNEAQ. CDR3 nucleotides: TGTGCCAGCAGCTCTTGGACAGGGAGCACCGGGGTGCTGTTTTTT. It yields the protein CASSSWTGSTGVLFF.

This clonotype was seen only a few times. A read error is possible here, since a much larger clone lies one base away. The chain has TRBV7-9 and TRBJ1-2; D gene uncertain. Germline CDR1 and CDR2: SEHNR and FQNEAQ (reference sequence). The CDR3 spans 15 residues. This CDR3 is CAGSLATDGSYGYTF. The CDR3 DNA reads as TGTGCCGGCAGCTTAGCCACGGACGGTTCCTATGGCTACACCTTC.

This clonotype came up a few times. The chain couples TRBV4-1 to TRBJ2-2, with 11 nucleotides matching TRBD2. The CDR3 runs 17 residues. Unmatched junction bases numbered 4, after V lost 0 bases and J lost 4 bases. Germline V gene data show CDR1 as MGHRA and CDR2 as YSYEKL. Here the CDR3 DNA reads TGCGCCAGCAGCCAAGATCTTACTAGCGGGGGCACCGGGGAGCTGTTTTTT. Its translation: CASSQDLTSGGTGELFF.

Notes on this clonotype: At one end the junction does not follow the germline gene, possibly because of a read error. The gene calls are TRBV7-2 and TRBJ2-7; D remains ambiguous. CDR3 length equals 12 residues. Germline loops: CDR1 SGHTA, CDR2 FQGNSA. The CDR3 here is CVSRRTVHEQYF. CDR3 nucleotides: TGTGTCAGCAGGCGGACGGTACACGAGCAGTACTTC.

The chain is built from TRBV25-1 and TRBJ1-5; 8 bases line up with TRBD1. The CDR3 loop spans 15 amino acids. Trimming cost V 4 bases and J 2 bases; bases outside gene matches: 4. The V gene's germline CDR1 is MGHDK and CDR2 SYGVNS. CDR3 coding DNA: TGTGCCAGCAGTGGGGGGACAGGCGGCAATCAGCCCCAGCATTTT. Amino acid sequence: CASSGGTGGNQPQHF.

This chain connects TRBV29-1 to TRBJ2-2; D remains ambiguous. Trimming took off 6 bases at V and 5 bases at J, with 13 bases between the two ends. CDR3 length: 13 amino acids. The V gene's germline CDR1 is SQVTM and CDR2 ANQGSEA. CDR3 region: CSVAPQDTGELFF. In DNA, the CDR3 is TGCAGCGTGGCCCCCCAGGATACCGGGGAGCTGTTTTTT.

This clonotype was seen repeatedly, ten times or more. The rearrangement joins TRBV6-5 to TRBJ1-2; the match to TRBD1 covers 9 bases. Germline loops: CDR1 MNHEY, CDR2 SVGAGI. J lost 8 bases, V lost 6 bases, and 10 bases had no gene match. CDR3 length equals 14 residues. The CDR3 nucleotides are TGTGCCAGCAGCCCGGGACAGGGTCCGAAGGGCTACACCTTC. It is translated as CASSPGQGPKGYTF.

The V call is TRBV7-9, the J call TRBJ2-2; D ambiguous. CDR1 and CDR2 (germline): SEHNR, FQNEAQ (reference sequence). V was clipped by 5 bases and J by 4 bases, with 11 bases between them. The CDR3 is made up of 14 amino acids. The DNA for the CDR3 is TGTGCCAGCAGCGGTCCGGGCGCCACCGGGGAGCTGTTTTTT. It yields the protein CASSGPGATGELFF.

A word on this clonotype: A much larger clone differs from this one at a single base, so this may be a read error. The rearrangement links TRBV5-6 to TRBJ2-7, with 9 bases identical to TRBD2. V trimming: 3 bases; J trimming: 3 bases; junction bases outside the gene matches: 4. Germline V gives CDR1 SGHDT, CDR2 YYEEEE. The CDR3 has 14 amino acids. The CDR3 spells CASSSTSGIYEQYF. Here the CDR3 DNA reads TGTGCCAGCAGCTCGACTAGCGGAATCTACGAGCAGTACTTC.